The rows below give T cell receptor beta chains drawn from one sample of a study of blood T cell repertoires in COVID-19. The assay was immunoSEQ multiplex PCR, and TCRdb's table has in-frame clones only and misses some. Altogether more than 90,000 clones are present, roughly 86% being singletons, with the ten largest covering almost 4.5%. Sequencing was carried out using peripheral blood. These receptors were obtained from a man aged 40-55 years with acute or convalescent COVID-19. CDR3s include the opening cysteine and the closing phenylalanine or tryptophan. Each record gives: clone size, V gene, D gene, J gene, CDR3 DNA, CDR3 protein. A D gene is named only where the DNA matches it firmly. For some rows the clone size is stated as once, few or many, or as a class when expanded; others skip it.

size: -; V: TRBV7-8; D: TRBD2; J: TRBJ2-7; DNA: TGTGCCAGCAGCCCGTTGGTAGCGGGGGGCTGGGACGAGCAGTACTTC; CDR3: CASSPLVAGGWDEQYF
size: -; V: TRBV19; D: TRBD1; J: TRBJ1-4; DNA: TGTGCCACCCGGTCCAGGGGGATTGAAAAACTGTTTTTT; CDR3: CATRSRGIEKLFF
size: -; V: TRBV5-1; D: -; J: TRBJ1-2; DNA: TGCGCCAGCAGCTTGGGAGGAGGCGGCGACTATGGCTACACCTTC; CDR3: CASSLGGGGDYGYTF
size: -; V: TRBV29-1; D: TRBD1; J: TRBJ1-3; DNA: TGCAGCGTGGGGGACAGGGCTGGAAACACCATATATTTT; CDR3: CSVGDRAGNTIYF
size: -; V: TRBV19; D: TRBD1; J: TRBJ1-2; DNA: TGTGCCAGTAGTACAACCGACAGGGGGCTAGGCTACACCTTC; CDR3: CASSTTDRGLGYTF
size: -; V: TRBV5-1; D: -; J: TRBJ1-1; DNA: TGCGCCAGCAGCTTGGAAGGAGGCCGAGCTTTCTTT; CDR3: CASSLEGGRAFF
size: -; V: TRBV29-1; D: -; J: TRBJ2-3; DNA: TGCAGCGGCGCGCTCTCCACAGATACGCAGTATTTT; CDR3: CSGALSTDTQYF
size: -; V: TRBV19; D: -; J: TRBJ1-1; DNA: TGTGCCAGTAGTATTCGACAGAACACTGAAGCTTTCTTT; CDR3: CASSIRQNTEAFF
size: -; V: TRBV7-9; D: -; J: TRBJ1-3; DNA: TGTGCCAGCAGCCCTCGGGGGATTGGAAACACCATATATTTT; CDR3: CASSPRGIGNTIYF
size: few; V: TRBV21-1; D: -; J: TRBJ2-2; DNA: TGTGCCAGCAGCAAAGCGGGCCCGGGGGGACACGGGGAGCTGTTTTTT; CDR3: CASSKAGPGGHGELFF
size: few; V: TRBV3-1/TRBV3-2; D: TRBD1; J: TRBJ2-2; DNA: TGTGCCAGCAGCCAAGGGGACAGGGGAATCGGGGAGCTGTTTTTT; CDR3: CASSQGDRGIGELFF
size: -; V: TRBV5-8; D: -; J: TRBJ1-5; DNA: TGTGCCAGCAGCTCCCCTGTGGGTGGAGGTCAGCCCCAGCATTTT; CDR3: CASSSPVGGGQPQHF
size: -; V: TRBV10-3; D: -; J: TRBJ2-5; DNA: TGTGCCATCGCGGGGGCCGGGCCTACCGCACGAGAGACCCAGTACTTC; CDR3: CAIAGAGPTARETQYF
size: -; V: TRBV7-9; D: TRBD1; J: TRBJ1-3; DNA: TGTGCCAGCAGCAGGGACAGGGGCCCGCGGTCTGGAAACACCATATATTTT; CDR3: CASSRDRGPRSGNTIYF
size: -; V: TRBV5-8; D: TRBD2; J: TRBJ2-5; DNA: TGTGCCAGCAGCTTGGCCCCGGGACTAGCGGGGAGACAAGAGACCCAGTACTTC; CDR3: CASSLAPGLAGRQETQYF
size: -; V: TRBV4-1; D: TRBD1; J: TRBJ2-1; DNA: TGCGCCAGCAGCCAAGATCCTACAGGGGGCACCTACAATGAGCAGTTCTTC; CDR3: CASSQDPTGGTYNEQFF
size: -; V: TRBV7-2; D: -; J: TRBJ1-2; DNA: TGTGCCAGCAGCGGGGATCGGGGAGGAAACTATGGCTACACCTTC; CDR3: CASSGDRGGNYGYTF
size: -; V: TRBV28; D: -; J: TRBJ1-2; DNA: TGTGCCAGCAGTTTAATCGGGGGAAGGGGCTACACCTTC; CDR3: CASSLIGGRGYTF
size: -; V: TRBV7-3; D: TRBD1; J: TRBJ2-5; DNA: TGTGCCAGCAGCTTAGGACAGGGGAGATTGGGGACCCAGTACTTC; CDR3: CASSLGQGRLGTQYF
size: -; V: TRBV19; D: -; J: TRBJ1-5; DNA: TGTGCCAGTACCGAAGGCGGGGGGCTTCAGCCCCAGCATTTT; CDR3: CASTEGGGLQPQHF
size: once; V: TRBV30; D: TRBD1; J: TRBJ1-4; DNA: TGTGCCTGGACCGGGACAGTCGATGAAAAACTGTTTTTT; CDR3: CAWTGTVDEKLFF
size: -; V: TRBV11-1; D: -; J: TRBJ1-4; DNA: TGTGCCAGCAGCTTTATTTCCCACAGGGAAAAACTGTTTTTT; CDR3: CASSFISHREKLFF
size: -; V: TRBV5-1; D: -; J: TRBJ2-3; DNA: TGCGCCAGCAGCTTGTCCCTTCAGGGGCCAGATACGCAGTATTTT; CDR3: CASSLSLQGPDTQYF
size: -; V: TRBV6-6; D: TRBD2; J: TRBJ2-7; DNA: TGTGCCAGCAGCTACCGGGAGGGCCTAGGCGAGCAGTACTTC; CDR3: CASSYREGLGEQYF
size: -; V: TRBV6-5; D: TRBD1; J: TRBJ1-2; DNA: TGTGCCAGCAGTTACGGTTCAAGGGGGCTGGATGGCTACACCTTC; CDR3: CASSYGSRGLDGYTF
size: -; V: TRBV19; D: -; J: TRBJ1-5; DNA: TGTGCCAGTACCGGGGAGGATAGGGCTCAGCCCCAGCATTTT; CDR3: CASTGEDRAQPQHF
size: many; V: TRBV19; D: TRBD1; J: TRBJ2-7; DNA: TGTGCCAGTAGTCGTCCGGACAGGTTCCCCTACGAGCAGTACTTC; CDR3: CASSRPDRFPYEQYF
size: -; V: TRBV18; D: -; J: TRBJ2-6; DNA: TGTGCCAGCTCACCACCGAGAACGTCTGGGGCCAACGTCCTGACTTTC; CDR3: CASSPPRTSGANVLTF
size: -; V: TRBV4-3; D: -; J: TRBJ1-2; DNA: TGCGCCAGCAGCCAAGAGGCTGCTAACTATGGCTACACCTTC; CDR3: CASSQEAANYGYTF
size: -; V: TRBV4-1; D: TRBD1; J: TRBJ2-2; DNA: TGCGCCAGCAGCCAAGCACAGACAGGGGTGAACACCGGGGAGCTGTTTTTT; CDR3: CASSQAQTGVNTGELFF
size: -; V: TRBV3-1/TRBV3-2; D: -; J: TRBJ1-6; DNA: TGTGCCAGCAGCCAAATCCCGGGACATCATATAAGCAATAATTCACCCCTCCACTTT; CDR3: CASSQIPGHHISNNSPLHF
size: -; V: TRBV21-1; D: -; J: TRBJ2-1; DNA: TGTGCCAGCAGCAAGGGGGCCTCGACTAACAATGAGCAGTTCTTC; CDR3: CASSKGASTNNEQFF
size: -; V: TRBV30; D: -; J: TRBJ2-3; DNA: TGTGCCGGATCCTCGGGGGATACGCAGTATTTT; CDR3: CAGSSGDTQYF
size: -; V: TRBV18; D: TRBD2; J: TRBJ2-3; DNA: TGTGCCAGCTCATCCGGGGGAGGGCCAGATACGCAGTATTTT; CDR3: CASSSGGGPDTQYF
size: -; V: TRBV19; D: -; J: TRBJ1-2; DNA: TGTGCCAGTAGTGTTGACTTTAACTATGGCTACACCTTC; CDR3: CASSVDFNYGYTF
size: -; V: TRBV5-4; D: TRBD2; J: TRBJ2-1; DNA: TGTGCCAGCAGCACCGGACTAGCGGGGGGTACCACGCGTCAGTTCTTC; CDR3: CASSTGLAGGTTRQFF
size: -; V: TRBV30; D: -; J: TRBJ2-2; DNA: TGTGCCTGGAGTGTATTTAGTGGACGGACTACTAACACCGGGGAGCTGTTTTTT; CDR3: CAWSVFSGRTTNTGELFF
size: once; V: TRBV3-1/TRBV3-2; D: -; J: TRBJ1-1; DNA: TGTGCCAGCAGCCAAGTCCTAGGGGGCACTGAAGCTTTCTTT; CDR3: CASSQVLGGTEAFF
size: -; V: TRBV30; D: -; J: TRBJ1-2; DNA: TGTGCCTGGAGTGTCGGCGGTGGGGGGTTCCCTAACTATGGCTACACCTTC; CDR3: CAWSVGGGGFPNYGYTF
size: -; V: TRBV4-2; D: TRBD2; J: TRBJ2-1; DNA: TGTGCCAGCAGCCCAGCGTCGAAACTAGCGGGGGGGGACCGGGTGTACAATGAGCAGTTCTTC; CDR3: CASSPASKLAGGDRVYNEQFF